The 10 T cell receptor beta chains listed next were all sequenced from one sample in a study of blood T cell repertoires in COVID-19. Profiling relied on immunoSEQ multiplex PCR, and the TCRdb table lists in-frame clones only, not all of them. Among over 25,000 clones listed, 91% were seen once. The material sequenced was peripheral blood. Every receptor here comes from a human donor with active COVID-19. The donor label of this sample is uncertain.

The chain has TRBV5-6 and TRBJ1-6, with TRBD1 identical over 8 bases. Germline CDR1 and CDR2: SGHDT and YYEEEE. J was trimmed by 5 bases and V by 0 bases; bases with no gene match: 7. This CDR3 region has 17 residues. CDR3 amino acids: CASSLGDRIDHNSPLHF. The CDR3, as DNA: TGTGCCAGCAGCTTGGGGGACAGGATTGACCATAATTCACCCCTCCACTTT.

V is TRBV6-5 and J is TRBJ1-3; TRBD1 is a possible D gene (5 bases). Germline lookup yields CDR1 MNHEY and CDR2 SVGAGI. The CDR3 length is 15 residues. V was shortened by 0 bases and J by 2 bases, with 8 bases between the two germline ends. The chain's CDR3 is CASSYSGEAGNTIYF. As DNA, the CDR3 is TGTGCCAGCAGTTACTCAGGGGAAGCTGGAAACACCATATATTTT.

A few counts support this clone. The V and J genes are TRBV11-2 and TRBJ2-7, with TRBD1 as a possible D gene (8 bases). V was clipped by 5 bases and J by 1 base, with 18 bases between them. The CDR3 loop spans 16 amino acids. Germline V gene data show CDR1 as SGHAT and CDR2 as FQNNGV. DNA for the CDR3: TGTGCCAGCAGCGTAAATACAGGGGGAGGGTCCTACGAGCAGTACTTC. Translating it yields CASSVNTGGGSYEQYF.

This chain connects TRBV5-4 to TRBJ1-2; D is undetermined. Germline CDR1 and CDR2: SGHNT and YYREEE (reference sequence). V was cut by 0 bases and J by 9 bases, with 18 bases left in between. The CDR3 is made up of 15 amino acids. CDR3: CASSLGPVILGSYTF. CDR3 sequence (DNA): TGTGCCAGCAGCTTGGGCCCGGTTATCCTAGGTAGCTACACCTTC.

This clone was picked up one time. V is TRBV7-3 and J is TRBJ2-7, with D possibly being TRBD2 (6 bases). Per the germline V gene, CDR1 is SGHTA and CDR2 is FQGTGA. The CDR3 runs 14 residues. Deletions cut 0 bases from V and 6 bases from J, with 12 bases between. Written as DNA, the CDR3 is TGTGCCAGCAGCTTAACTAGCGGCCCGTCCGAGCAGTACTTC. It translates to CASSLTSGPSEQYF.

V and J are TRBV18 and TRBJ2-7; D might be TRBD1 (5 bases). The CDR3 totals 14 residues. V was shortened by 1 base and J by 3 bases, with 10 bases between the two germline ends. Germline V gene lookup returns CDR1 KGHSH and CDR2 LQKENI. CDR3 sequence (DNA): TGTGCCAGCTCACCACAGGGCCAGGGCTACGAGCAGTACTTC. This sequence encodes CASSPQGQGYEQYF.

The V and J genes are TRBV19 and TRBJ2-1, with TRBD2 identical over 12 bases. The CDR3 loop spans 16 amino acids. Trimming cost V 5 bases and J 4 bases; bases outside gene matches: 6. CDR1 and CDR2 from the germline V gene are LNHDA and SQIVND (reference sequence). CDR3 DNA: TGTGCCAGTAGTGTCCTAGCGGGAGGGCCTTACAATGAGCAGTTCTTC. Amino acid sequence: CASSVLAGGPYNEQFF. Full variable domain (outside the CDR3, taken from reference TRBV19 and TRBJ2-1): DGGITQSPKYLFRKEGQNVTLSCEQNLNHDAMYWYRQDPGQGLRLIYYSQIVNDFQKGDIAEGYSVSREKKESFPLTVTSAQKNPTAFYLCASSVLAGGPYNEQFFGPGTRLTVL.

This sequence joins TRBV7-9 and TRBJ1-3, with D perhaps matching TRBD1 (5 bases). From germline, CDR1 is SEHNR and CDR2 FQNEAQ (reference sequence). This CDR3 region has 14 residues. Between the trimmed V and J ends, which lost 5 bases and 1 base, there was a span of 9 bases. The CDR3 nucleotides are TGTGCCAGCAGCGCCCAGGGTTCTGGAAACACCATATATTTT. Translation: CASSAQGSGNTIYF. Full variable domain (missing parts from reference TRBV7-9 and TRBJ1-3): DTGVSQNPRHKITKRGQNVTFRCDPISEHNRLYWYRQTLGQGPEFLTYFQNEAQLEKSRLLSDRFSAERPKGSFSTLEIQRTEQGDSAMYLCASSAQGSGNTIYFGEGSWLTVV.

The chain links TRBV9 to TRBJ1-3; D call uncertain. From germline, CDR1 is SGDLS and CDR2 YYNGEE. CDR3 size: 13 residues. V lost 5 bases and J 0 bases, leaving 6 bases between the germline ends. CDR3 sequence (DNA): TGTGCCAGCAGTAGTCACTCTGGAAACACCATATATTTT. This gives the protein CASSSHSGNTIYF.

The chain combines TRBV7-2 with TRBJ2-7, with D maybe TRBD1 (5 bases). Per germline, CDR1 SGHTA and CDR2 FQGNSA. CDR3 length: 17 residues. Trimming stripped 1 base from V and 0 bases from J, with 16 bases between. The DNA of the CDR3 is TGTGCCAGCAGCTTAGTTAGTGCGGAGCAGGGCTCCTACGAGCAGTACTTC. This translates into CASSLVSAEQGSYEQYF. The complete variable domain, with remaining parts taken from reference TRBV7-2 and TRBJ2-7, reads GAGVSQSPSNKVTEKGKDVELRCDPISGHTALYWYRQSLGQGLEFLIYFQGNSAPDKSGLPSDRFSAERTGGSVSTLTIQRTQQEDSAVYLCASSLVSAEQGSYEQYFGPGTRLTVT.